The T cell receptor (beta chain) described here comes from a study of T cell responses to AZD1222 COVID-19 vaccine. Study results and limitations: Among spike-specific TCRs, nearly half reportedly target unmutated variant regions.

Sequencing was performed with immunoSEQ multiplex PCR; in TCRdb, only in-frame clones are kept and a portion is missing. The sample lists 110,000 or so clones, around 84% occurring once. With respect to this clone: Its antigen is undetermined.

Material: peripheral blood, obtained 28 days after the second AZD1222 dose. The sequence was collected from an adult who received the AZD1222 COVID-19 vaccine.

CDR3 DNA: TGCGCCAGCAGCCAAGATGAGCGCTCTGGGGCCAACGTCCTGACTTTC. Its translation is CASSQDERSGANVLTF. The gene calls are TRBV4-3 and TRBJ2-6; D is ambiguous. Germline V gene sequence: CDR1 LGHNA, CDR2 YSLEER. The CDR3 runs to 16 residues. V was clipped by 0 bases and J by 0 bases, with 6 bases between them.